This T cell receptor (beta chain) emerged from a study of CD8+ T cells in alopecia areata. After isolation, RNA underwent reverse transcription to generate cDNA as the sequencing template. Clones were sequenced by immunoSEQ multiplex PCR, and TCRdb holds only the in-frame ones, with some missing. This sample has some 150,000 clones, with about 53% found just once. V gave up 3 bases and J gave up 6 bases, with 18 bases separating them. Germline values: CDR1 MGHDK, CDR2 SYGVNS. The CDR3 sequence is 15 residues long. The V and J genes are TRBV25-1 and TRBJ2-7; D gene ambiguous. This sequence was found in a human donor with alopecia areata. Sequencing was performed on CD8+ T cells sorted from blood, taken at week 0. The CDR3 nucleotides are TGTGCCAGCAGTGATCCAGGAAGAGGACCTACCGAGCAGTACTTC. It codes for CASSDPGRGPTEQYF.